This entry lists 25 T cell receptor beta chains sequenced from one sample in a study of T cells expressing NK-cell markers. TCRdb reprocessed the 5' RACE reads; each CDR3 protein has one entry and no DNA is given. In total, the table holds about 400,000 distinct CDR3 sequences. Sequenced material: blood T cells: a sorted CD56 or NKG2C T cell subset, CD4+ or CD8+ T cells, or bulk PBMC T cells (not recorded which). Receptors originate from a woman aged 45 to 65 in good health.

This chain links TRBV5-1 with TRBJ2-1; the D call of TRBD2 rests on TCRdb alone, since no DNA is present to check it. The CDR3 runs to 15 residues. The germline gives CDR1 SGHRS, CDR2 YFSETQ. CDR3 sequence reads: CASSRLAGGVNEQFF.

V gene TRBV12-3 or TRBV12-4 combines with J gene TRBJ1-2. The CDR3 extends over 13 amino acids. The CDR3 sequence is CASSFQMAYGYTF.

The chain joins TRBV27 to TRBJ2-1; TCRdb names TRBD1, which stays unverified in the absence of DNA. The CDR3 has 16 amino acids. Germline V gene sequence: CDR1 MNHEY, CDR2 SMNVEV (reference sequence). CDR3 sequence reads: CASSLGIGQGYNEQFF.

The chain joins TRBV5-1 to TRBJ1-1; TCRdb reports TRBD1, a call that lacks DNA to check it against. CDR1 is SGHRS, CDR2 YFSETQ, per germline. The CDR3 extends over 14 amino acids. The CDR3 sequence: CASSYTGGFTEAFF.

CDR3 protein: CASSSNSATDTQYF. This chain joins TRBV5-1 and TRBJ2-3. In germline, CDR1 is SGHRS, CDR2 YFSETQ. The CDR3 runs to 14 residues. Filled out from reference TRBV5-1 and TRBJ2-3, the complete variable domain reads KAGVTQTPRYLIKTRGQQVTLSCSPISGHRSVSWYQQTPGQGLQFLFEYFSETQRNKGNFPGRFSGRQFSNSRSEMNVSTLELGDSALYLCASSSNSATDTQYFGPGTRLTVL.

V usage is TRBV29-1 and J usage is TRBJ1-5. The CDR3 has 12 residues. From germline, CDR1 is SQVTM and CDR2 ANQGSEA. CDR3: CSVRDSNQPQHF.

The rearrangement links TRBV7-2 to TRBJ2-1; as DNA is missing, the TRBD2 call by TCRdb cannot be tested. CDR1 is SGHTA, CDR2 FQGNSA, per germline. There are 18 residues in the CDR3. The CDR3 sequence is CASSPRGSGMGKYNEQFF.

This chain links TRBV7-8 with TRBJ2-1. The CDR3 totals 15 residues. Germline V gene lookup returns CDR1 SGHVS and CDR2 FQNEAQ. The CDR3 sequence is CASSLTFSANNEQFF.

The chain is built from TRBV4-1 and TRBJ2-7. CDR1 MGHRA and CDR2 YSYEKL come from the germline V gene. There are 14 residues in the CDR3. Here the CDR3 reads CASSQVETSYEQYF.

J is TRBJ1-2 and V is TRBV4-1; TCRdb's D gene call, TRBD1, goes unchecked for lack of DNA. The CDR3 extends over 13 amino acids. The germline gives CDR1 MGHRA, CDR2 YSYEKL. CDR3 region: CASSHKGPYGYTF.

V is TRBV3-1 and J is TRBJ2-1; TCRdb's D call of TRBD1 is untestable without DNA. Germline lookup yields CDR1 LGHDT and CDR2 YNNKEL (reference sequence). CDR3 length: 13 residues. CDR3 amino acids: CASSPLGGTQQFF.

CDR3 region: CASSLTLASGYNEQFF. The gene calls are TRBV7-3 and TRBJ2-1; with no DNA, the TCRdb D assignment of TRBD2 cannot be verified. The length of the CDR3 is 16 residues. Germline CDR1 reads SGHTA; CDR2 reads FQGTGA.

The chain has TRBV4-1 and TRBJ2-1; TCRdb's assignment of TRBD1 cannot be checked, as there is no DNA. CDR1 MGHRA and CDR2 YSYEKL come from the germline V gene. The length of the CDR3 is 16 residues. CDR3 sequence reads: CASSPTGTGLSNEQFF.

The genes are TRBV6-1 and TRBJ1-2; as DNA is missing, the TRBD1 call by TCRdb cannot be tested. Germline CDR1 reads MNHNS; CDR2 reads SASEGT. The CDR3 totals 13 residues. CDR3: CASSPLGHYGYTF.

J is TRBJ1-5 and V is TRBV12-3 or TRBV12-4; TCRdb gives TRBD1 as the D gene, but with no DNA this cannot be confirmed. The CDR3 length is 15 residues. Here the CDR3 reads CASTQGTSPGQPQHF.

The chain recombines TRBV10-3 with TRBJ1-2; as DNA is missing, the TRBD1 call by TCRdb cannot be tested. Germline CDR1 reads ENHRY; CDR2 reads SYGVKD. The CDR3 sequence is 14 residues long. CDR3 loop: CAISSPGGTGTDTF.

This sequence joins TRBV7-2 and TRBJ2-3; the TCRdb D gene call, TRBD2, has no DNA to confirm it. This CDR3 region has 15 residues. Germline loops: CDR1 SGHTA, CDR2 FQGNSA. The CDR3 reads CASSSRAGGRDTQYF.

The CDR3 spells CASSSGQGRHYSNQPQHF. The J gene is TRBJ1-5, the V gene TRBV5-8; the TCRdb D gene call, TRBD1, has no DNA to confirm it. Germline-derived CDR1 and CDR2 are SGHTS and YDEGEE. This CDR3 is built from 18 residues.

The gene calls are TRBV27 and TRBJ2-1; checking the TCRdb D call of TRBD2 is not possible without DNA. The CDR3 has 17 residues. CDR1 MNHEY and CDR2 SMNVEV come from the germline V gene (reference sequence). The CDR3 loop is CASSYYFTSGLADEQFF.

The chain joins TRBV7-9 to TRBJ2-1; TCRdb returns TRBD2, unconfirmable since there is no DNA. The CDR3 is 17 residues long. Per germline, CDR1 SEHNR and CDR2 FQNEAQ (reference sequence). CDR3 in amino acids: CASSLPPLSGRLYEQFF.

The rearrangement joins TRBV7-9 to TRBJ2-1; lacking DNA, the TRBD2 call made by TCRdb goes unchecked. Germline assignment: CDR1 SEHNR and CDR2 FQNEAQ (reference sequence). The CDR3 has 23 amino acids. The CDR3 region is CASSSRRVAGLSPLQSSYNEQFF. Using reference TRBV7-9 and TRBJ2-1 for the parts outside the CDR3, the full variable domain is DTGVSQNPRHKITKRGQNVTFRCDPISEHNRLYWYRQTLGQGPEFLTYFQNEAQLEKSRLLSDRFSAERPKGSFSTLEIQRTEQGDSAMYLCASSSRRVAGLSPLQSSYNEQFFGPGTRLTVL.

CDR3 loop: CASTPAGSRNEQFF. The genes are TRBV19 and TRBJ2-1; TCRdb designates TRBD2, a call that cannot be tested without DNA. The CDR3 runs to 14 residues. Looked up from germline, CDR1 is LNHDA and CDR2 is SQIVND (reference sequence).

This chain links TRBV5-1 with TRBJ2-1; absent DNA, TCRdb's TRBD2 call cannot be checked. This CDR3 is 17 amino acids long. Germline assignment: CDR1 SGHRS and CDR2 YFSETQ. The CDR3 sequence is CASSLGSLAGGENEQFF.

The rearrangement links TRBV4-1 to TRBJ1-2; the TCRdb call, TRBD1, lacks DNA for checking. The CDR3 sequence is 14 residues long. CDR1 and CDR2 (germline): MGHRA, YSYEKL. The chain's CDR3 is CASSQYRGGEGYTF.

The chain couples TRBV27 to TRBJ2-5; TCRdb's D call, TRBD1, is unchecked because there is no DNA. Germline lookup yields CDR1 MNHEY and CDR2 SMNVEV (reference sequence). This CDR3 region has 14 residues. The CDR3 reads CASSLEPRVQTQYF.